Following are 20 T cell receptor beta chains from one sample sequenced in a study of CD8 T cells in ankylosing spondylitis. Via MiXCR, TCRdb re-called the 5' RACE reads, giving one row per CDR3 protein. The sample contains 200,000 to 300,000 distinct CDR3 sequences, 20% to 30% of which appear only once. Sequencing was performed on blood, either unsorted or a sorted T cell fraction (not recorded which). The receptors were sampled from a male donor with ankylosing spondylitis or in good health (not recorded which).

The J gene is TRBJ2-3, the V gene TRBV4-2, with TRBD2 identical over 10 bases. The CDR3 has 16 residues. The junction had 8 bases not matched to a gene; V was cut back by 4 bases and J by 4 bases. Per the germline V gene, CDR1 is LGHNA and CDR2 is YNFKEQ. In DNA, the CDR3 is TGTGCCAGCAGCCCCGTAGCGGGGGGCACGGCAGATACGCAGTATTTT. Amino acid sequence: CASSPVAGGTADTQYF.

This chain connects TRBV2 to TRBJ2-5, with D possibly matching TRBD2 (6 bases). Germline V gene lookup returns CDR1 SNHLY and CDR2 FYNNEI. The CDR3 is 15 amino acids. V lost 0 bases to trimming and J lost 5 bases, with 13 bases between them. CDR3 sequence: CASSEASGVWETQYF. The CDR3 nucleotides are TGTGCCAGCAGTGAAGCTAGCGGAGTTTGGGAGACCCAGTACTTC.

In the case of this clonotype: One base away lies a much larger clone, so this may be a sequencing read error. The chain carries TRBV29-1 and TRBJ2-7; D is unresolved. V was shortened by 6 bases and J by 2 bases, with 14 bases between the two germline ends. Germline loops: CDR1 SQVTM, CDR2 ANQGSEA. This CDR3 has 13 residues. The chain's CDR3 is CSVSGDSPYEQYF. The CDR3 nucleotides read TGCAGCGTCTCGGGCGATAGCCCCTACGAGCAGTACTTC.

This clonotype was seen a handful of times. The rearrangement links TRBV7-8 to TRBJ1-4; D remains unclear. Germline lookup yields CDR1 SGHVS and CDR2 FQNEAQ. This CDR3 region has 18 residues. V lost 0 bases, J lost 9 bases, and 23 bases lay in between. CDR3 nucleotides: TGTGCCAGCAGCTTAGCATTCCCTGGGTCCCGAGAGTTAAAAAAACTGTTTTTT. Its translation is CASSLAFPGSRELKKLFF.

This clonotype was found many times. This chain links TRBV28 with TRBJ1-1, with unresolved D. The CDR3 has 11 residues. V was trimmed by 6 bases and J by 3 bases, leaving 5 bases between them. Germline loops: CDR1 MDHEN, CDR2 SYDVKM. The CDR3 loop is CASSYDTEAFF. The CDR3, as DNA: TGTGCCAGCAGCTACGACACTGAAGCTTTCTTT.

This chain links TRBV20-1 with TRBJ2-7; 11 bases match TRBD2. Germline CDR1 is DFQATT and CDR2 is SNEGSKA (reference sequence). The ends lost 6 bases at V and 4 bases at J; junction bases unmatched: 5. There are 13 residues in the CDR3. The CDR3 protein is CSALAGGPYEQYF. For the CDR3, the DNA is TGCAGTGCCTTAGCGGGGGGGCCATACGAGCAGTACTTC.

This clonotype came up a few times. This rearrangement joins TRBV10-2 to TRBJ2-3; D gene unclear. Germline loops: CDR1 WSHSY, CDR2 SAAADI. The V gene lost 2 bases and the J gene lost 6 bases, with 12 bases spanning the gap. This CDR3 is 14 amino acids long. The CDR3 DNA reads as TGCGCCAGCAGTGAGCGCCCCCAACTGGATACGCAGTATTTT. It yields the protein CASSERPQLDTQYF.

The V call is TRBV12-3 or TRBV12-4, the J call TRBJ2-1; D is unresolved. The CDR3 has 14 residues. Trimming left V 7 bases short and J 6 bases short, with 16 bases between. The CDR3 region is CASTRTGPVNEQFF. For the CDR3, the DNA is TGTGCCAGCACCCGGACGGGTCCGGTCAATGAGCAGTTCTTC.

The V call is TRBV12-3 or TRBV12-4, the J call TRBJ1-2, with TRBD1 identical over 8 bases. The CDR3 is made up of 13 amino acids. V was pared by 3 bases and J by 7 bases, with 4 bases of the junction left unmatched. The CDR3 DNA follows: TGTGCCAGCAGTTTTTCAGGGGGCAGTGGCTACACCTTC. Translating gives CASSFSGGSGYTF.

This clonotype was detected ten times or more. The chain recombines TRBV6-5 with TRBJ2-1, with TRBD1 as a possible D gene (6 bases). CDR1 MNHEY and CDR2 SVGAGI come from the germline V gene. The CDR3 sequence is 16 residues long. The ends were cut back, 0 bases at V and 7 bases at J, with 16 bases in the middle. CDR3 sequence: CASSYSGQGQLNEQFF. The CDR3 nucleotides read TGTGCCAGCAGTTACTCCGGGCAGGGGCAGCTTAATGAGCAGTTCTTC.

This clonotype was recorded at least ten times. V usage is TRBV29-1 and J usage is TRBJ2-3; D might be TRBD2 (7 bases). The germline V and J ends were trimmed by 7 bases and 4 bases, with 21 bases remaining between them. This CDR3 is 15 amino acids long. Germline V gene sequence: CDR1 SQVTM, CDR2 ANQGSEA. The CDR3 sequence is CSASGEGGYADTQYF. CDR3 nucleotide sequence: TGCAGCGCCTCAGGGGAGGGGGGGTATGCAGATACGCAGTATTTT.

This clonotype was counted ten times or more. This chain joins TRBV20-1 and TRBJ1-5, with 11 bases fitting TRBD1. Germline CDR1 reads DFQATT; CDR2 reads SNEGSKA (reference sequence). The CDR3 runs 17 residues. Trimming took 2 bases from V and 5 from J; bases not matched to a gene: 11. The CDR3, as DNA: TGCAGTGCTAGATGGGACAGGGGGAAGATAGTGGATCAGCCCCAGCATTTT. The encoded protein is CSARWDRGKIVDQPQHF.

The chain employs TRBV6-2 or TRBV6-3 and TRBJ2-7, with a possible D match to TRBD2 (6 bases). Trimming removed 6 bases at V and 2 bases at J, with 17 bases between. CDR1 is MNHEY and CDR2 is SVGEGT in the germline V gene. This CDR3 is 15 amino acids long. The CDR3 spells CASSTLARTTYEQYF. CDR3 nucleotides: TGTGCCAGCAGCACCCTAGCGCGGACAACCTACGAGCAGTACTTC.

This clonotype has only a few counts. Here the CDR3 DNA reads TGTGCCAGCAGCTTAGGTGTAGGGTCAGAGACCCAGTACTTC. Protein: CASSLGVGSETQYF. This chain joins TRBV7-9 and TRBJ2-5; D is ambiguous. V lost 1 base to trimming and J lost 4 bases, with 10 bases between them. This CDR3 has 14 amino acids. CDR1 is SEHNR and CDR2 is FQNEAQ in the germline V gene (reference sequence).

The CDR3 region has the DNA TGTGCCAGCAGCTTAGCAGGGATAGACACCATATATTTT. Translated: CASSLAGIDTIYF. The V gene is TRBV11-2, the J gene TRBJ1-3; maybe TRBD1 (5 bases). Germline assignment: CDR1 SGHAT and CDR2 FQNNGV. The V end lost 1 base, the J end lost 8 bases, and 9 bases lay between the germline ends. The length of the CDR3 is 13 residues.

V is TRBV20-1 and J is TRBJ2-7, with 9 bases identical to TRBD1. There are 15 residues in the CDR3. In germline, CDR1 is DFQATT, CDR2 SNEGSKA (reference sequence). Unmatched junction bases numbered 5, after V lost 0 bases and J lost 2 bases. The CDR3 sequence: CSARDYRDRAYEQYF. CDR3 DNA: TGCAGTGCTAGAGATTACCGGGACAGGGCCTACGAGCAGTACTTC.

The chain joins TRBV7-2 to TRBJ2-1; D not certain. V was trimmed by 5 bases and J by 9 bases, leaving 8 bases between them. The germline CDR1 and CDR2 sequences are SGHTA and FQGNSA. The CDR3 is made up of 11 amino acids. This CDR3 is CASSPITEQFF. The CDR3 nucleotides are TGTGCCAGCAGCCCGATTACTGAGCAGTTCTTC. The variable domain in full, completed from reference TRBV7-2 and TRBJ2-1, reads GAGVSQSPSNKVTEKGKDVELRCDPISGHTALYWYRQSLGQGLEFLIYFQGNSAPDKSGLPSDRFSAERTGGSVSTLTIQRTQQEDSAVYLCASSPITEQFFGPGTRLTVL.

This clonotype occurred many times. The chain is built from TRBV20-1 and TRBJ1-2, with TRBD1 identical over 7 bases. The CDR3 covers 15 residues. Germline assignment: CDR1 DFQATT and CDR2 SNEGSKA (reference sequence). V lost 0 bases and J lost 8; bases outside the gene matches: 12. CDR3 bases: TGCAGTGCTAGAGATCCCCGAACAGGGGACGGGGGCTACACCTTC. Its protein product is CSARDPRTGDGGYTF.

This clonotype has ten or more counts. V and J are TRBV2 and TRBJ1-1; 7 bases are a match to TRBD1. This CDR3 is built from 12 residues. From germline, CDR1 is SNHLY and CDR2 FYNNEI. The ends lost 3 bases at V and 11 bases at J; junction bases unmatched: 6. The CDR3 bases are TGTGCCAGCAGTGAGGGGACAGCGAGGGCTTTCTTT. This sequence encodes CASSEGTARAFF. The full variable domain, its missing parts supplied by reference TRBV2 and TRBJ1-1, is EPEVTQTPSHQVTQMGQEVILRCVPISNHLYFYWYRQILGQKVEFLVSFYNNEISEKSEIFDDQFSVERPDGSNFTLKIRSTKLEDSAMYFCASSEGTARAFFGQGTRLTVV.

This chain links TRBV20-1 with TRBJ2-1; D call uncertain. Trimming cost V 7 bases and J 2 bases, with 6 bases left between them. The CDR3 extends over 11 amino acids. Germline CDR1 and CDR2: DFQATT and SNEGSKA (reference sequence). The CDR3 bases are TGCAGTGAGTCAACCTACAATGAGCAGTTCTTC. Translation gives CSESTYNEQFF.